The 8 T cell receptor beta chains reported below all come from one sample, sequenced in a study of identical twins. MiXCR, applied by TCRdb to the 5' RACE reads, yields one record per CDR3 protein. The table records more than 600,000 distinct CDR3 sequences, around a sixth of them present only once. The data also belong to a second study, concerning T cells expressing NK-cell markers.

Sequenced: PBMCs. The receptors stem from a woman under 30 in good health.

The rearrangement uses TRBV12-3 or TRBV12-4 and TRBJ2-2, with D possibly matching TRBD1 (6 bases). The CDR3 runs 17 residues. V lost 4 bases to trimming and J lost 2 bases, with 17 bases between them. The CDR3 is CASSSVGAGVNTGELFF. CDR3 DNA sequence: TGTGCCAGCAGTTCGGTGGGGGCAGGGGTAAACACCGGGGAGCTGTTTTTT.

This clonotype was picked up a small number of times. V usage is TRBV12-3 or TRBV12-4 and J usage is TRBJ1-1; D not certain. This CDR3 contains 13 residues. Trimming removed 3 bases at V and 1 base at J, with 6 bases between. The CDR3 nucleotides read TGTGCCAGCAGTTTTGGGAAGAACACTGAAGCTTTCTTT. Translation gives CASSFGKNTEAFF.

This clonotype was found a few times. The V and J genes are TRBV12-3 or TRBV12-4 and TRBJ1-2; 7 bases fit TRBD1. Trimming at V came to 6 bases and at J to 6 bases, leaving 10 bases not matched to a gene. CDR3 length: 14 amino acids. CDR3 residues: CASRPIKQGHGYTF. The DNA of the CDR3 is TGTGCCAGCAGGCCTATTAAACAGGGGCATGGCTACACCTTC.

This clonotype appeared a few times. The rearrangement links TRBV12-3 or TRBV12-4 to TRBJ1-1, with 8 bases lining up with TRBD1. The CDR3 covers 13 residues. V lost 6 bases, J lost 4 bases, and 4 bases stayed unmatched. The CDR3 reads CASRGDRGTEAFF. The CDR3 coding sequence is TGTGCCAGCAGGGGCGACAGGGGCACTGAAGCTTTCTTT.

This clonotype was counted a few times. This chain connects TRBV2 to TRBJ2-7, with TRBD2 matching 10 bases. CDR1 is SNHLY, CDR2 FYNNEI, per germline. Trimming cost V 4 bases and J 0 bases; bases outside gene matches: 9. The CDR3 sequence is 17 residues long. CDR3 DNA sequence: TGTGCCAGCAGTGGTCTCCTAGCGGGGGCCTACTCCTACGAGCAGTACTTC. Its translation: CASSGLLAGAYSYEQYF. The full variable domain, in which reference TRBV2 and TRBJ2-7 provide the parts outside the CDR3, is EPEVTQTPSHQVTQMGQEVILRCVPISNHLYFYWYRQILGQKVEFLVSFYNNEISEKSEIFDDQFSVERPDGSNFTLKIRSTKLEDSAMYFCASSGLLAGAYSYEQYFGPGTRLTVT.

This clonotype has at least ten counts. The chain employs TRBV12-3 or TRBV12-4 and TRBJ1-2; the match to TRBD1 covers 9 bases. This CDR3 spans 11 amino acids. V shed 5 bases and J 8 bases; nucleotides not matched to a gene: 0. In DNA, the CDR3 is TGTGCCAGCAGTGGACAGGGGGGCTACACCTTC. Translating gives CASSGQGGYTF.

This chain connects TRBV3-1 to TRBJ1-1; 7 bases agree with TRBD1. The CDR3 is made up of 19 amino acids. The V gene's germline CDR1 is LGHDT and CDR2 YNNKEL (reference sequence). The trim removed 1 base at V and 0 bases at J, leaving 14 bases unmatched. The chain's CDR3 is CASSQVRTGLRYMNTEAFF. DNA of the CDR3: TGTGCCAGCAGCCAAGTTAGGACAGGACTCCGATACATGAACACTGAAGCTTTCTTT.

The rearrangement joins TRBV5-1 to TRBJ1-1; D not resolved. V lost 6 bases, J lost 0 bases, and 12 bases lay in between. Germline V gene data show CDR1 as SGHRS and CDR2 as YFSETQ. CDR3 length: 14 amino acids. CDR3 sequence (DNA): TGCGCCAGCACCACCACGTCCCTGAACACTGAAGCTTTCTTT. This translates into CASTTTSLNTEAFF.